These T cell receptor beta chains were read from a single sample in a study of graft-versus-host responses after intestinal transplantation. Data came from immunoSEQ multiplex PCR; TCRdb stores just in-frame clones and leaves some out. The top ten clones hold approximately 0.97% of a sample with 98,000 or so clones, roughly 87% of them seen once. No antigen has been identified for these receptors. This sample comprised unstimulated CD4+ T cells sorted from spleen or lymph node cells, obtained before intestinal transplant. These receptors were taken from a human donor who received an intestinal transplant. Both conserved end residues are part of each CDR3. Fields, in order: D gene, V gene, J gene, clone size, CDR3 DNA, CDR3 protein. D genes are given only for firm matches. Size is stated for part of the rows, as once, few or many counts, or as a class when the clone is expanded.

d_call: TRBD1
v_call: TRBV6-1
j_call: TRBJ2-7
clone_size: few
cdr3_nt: TGTGCCAGCAGCCGGGACAGGGGCCACGAGCAGTACTTC
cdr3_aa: CASSRDRGHEQYF

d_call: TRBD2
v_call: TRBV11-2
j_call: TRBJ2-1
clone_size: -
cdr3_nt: TGTGCCAGCAGCTCCAGATCAATTAGCGGGAGTTTCGGTAATGAGCAGTTCTTC
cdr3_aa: CASSSRSISGSFGNEQFF

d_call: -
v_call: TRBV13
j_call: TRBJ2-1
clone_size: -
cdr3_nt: TGTGCCAGCAGTCACCTACTGCGGAATGAGCAGTTCTTC
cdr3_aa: CASSHLLRNEQFF

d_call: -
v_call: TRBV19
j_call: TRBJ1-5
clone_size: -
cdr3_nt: TGTGCCAGTAGTATCTTGGGGCAGCCCCAGCATTTT
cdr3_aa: CASSILGQPQHF

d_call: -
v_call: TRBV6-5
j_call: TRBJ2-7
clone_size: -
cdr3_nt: TGTGCCAGCACCGATAACTCCTACGAGCAGTACTTC
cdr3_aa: CASTDNSYEQYF

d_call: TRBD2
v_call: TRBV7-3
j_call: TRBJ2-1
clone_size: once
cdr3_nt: TGTGCCAGCAGCTTATACCGGGGGGATGAGCAGTTCTTC
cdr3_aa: CASSLYRGDEQFF

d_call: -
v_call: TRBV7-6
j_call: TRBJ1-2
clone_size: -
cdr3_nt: TGTGCCAGCAGCTTTGCGTCTAACTATGGCTACACCTTC
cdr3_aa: CASSFASNYGYTF

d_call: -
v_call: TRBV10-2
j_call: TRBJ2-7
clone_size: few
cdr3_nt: TGCGCCAGCAGTGCTAGCTACGAGCAGTACTTC
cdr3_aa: CASSASYEQYF

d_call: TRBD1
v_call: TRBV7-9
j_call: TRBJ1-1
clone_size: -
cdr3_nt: TGTGCCAGCAGCCAACAGGGGGTGTTAAGAATGAACACTGAAGCTTTCTTT
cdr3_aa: CASSQQGVLRMNTEAFF

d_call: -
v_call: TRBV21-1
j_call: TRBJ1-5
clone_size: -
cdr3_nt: TGTGCCAGCAGCATAGAATTGGGACCAAAGGAGCCCCAGCATTTT
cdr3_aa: CASSIELGPKEPQHF

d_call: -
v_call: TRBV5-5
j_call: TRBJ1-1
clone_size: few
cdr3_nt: TGTGCCAGCAGCTCGACAGCTAACACTGAAGCTTTCTTT
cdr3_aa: CASSSTANTEAFF

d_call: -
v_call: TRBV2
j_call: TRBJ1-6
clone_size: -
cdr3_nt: TGTGCCACCCGGCAAGGGGCCAATTCACCCCTCCACTTT
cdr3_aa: CATRQGANSPLHF

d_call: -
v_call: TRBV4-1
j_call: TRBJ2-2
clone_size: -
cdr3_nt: TGCGCCAGCAGCCAAGGTAGAATGGGACTCTTCAATTGGGATGTCACCGGGGAGCTGTTTTTT
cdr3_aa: CASSQGRMGLFNWDVTGELFF

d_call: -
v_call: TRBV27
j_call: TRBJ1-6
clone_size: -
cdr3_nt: TGTGCCAGCAGTTCACCCCTCCACTTT
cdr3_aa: CASSSPLHF

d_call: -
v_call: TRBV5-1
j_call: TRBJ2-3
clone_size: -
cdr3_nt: TGCGCCAGCAGCTTGGAATCAATCACAGATACGCAGTATTTT
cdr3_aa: CASSLESITDTQYF

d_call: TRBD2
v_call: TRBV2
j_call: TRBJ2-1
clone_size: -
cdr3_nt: TGTGCCAGCAGTGTAGGGACTACATCCTACAATGAGCAGTTCTTC
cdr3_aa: CASSVGTTSYNEQFF

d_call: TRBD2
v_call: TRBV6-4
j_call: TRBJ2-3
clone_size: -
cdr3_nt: TGTGCCAGCAGTGACTCGCGGGAGCCAGATACGCAGTATTTT
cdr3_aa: CASSDSREPDTQYF

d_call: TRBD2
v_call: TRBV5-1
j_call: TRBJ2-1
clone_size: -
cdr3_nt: TGCGCCAGCAGCTTGCTCCGGGAGGGCCTTGGTGAGCAGTTCTTC
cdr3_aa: CASSLLREGLGEQFF

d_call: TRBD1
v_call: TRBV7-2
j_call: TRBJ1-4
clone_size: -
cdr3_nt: TGTGCCAGCAGCCCGGACAGGGGGCGCCTGGAAAAACTGTTTTTT
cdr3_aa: CASSPDRGRLEKLFF

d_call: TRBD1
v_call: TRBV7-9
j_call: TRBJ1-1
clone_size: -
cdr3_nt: TGTGCCAGCAGCCTTGGGACAGGGGGGAACACTGAAGCTTTCTTT
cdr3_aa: CASSLGTGGNTEAFF

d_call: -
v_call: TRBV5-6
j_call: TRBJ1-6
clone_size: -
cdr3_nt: TGTGCCAGCAGCTTGAAAACCGACGAATCACCCCTCCACTTT
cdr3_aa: CASSLKTDESPLHF

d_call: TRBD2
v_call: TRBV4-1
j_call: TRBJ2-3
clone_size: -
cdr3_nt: TGCGCCAGCAGCCAAACTAGCGGGGGGCCCCCCAGAGGTACGCAGTATTTT
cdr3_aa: CASSQTSGGPPRGTQYF

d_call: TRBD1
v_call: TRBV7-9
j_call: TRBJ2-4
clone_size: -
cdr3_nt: TGTGCCAGCAGTCAGGGCCGCTGGGGACAGGGGGCTCAAAACATTCAGTACTTC
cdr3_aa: CASSQGRWGQGAQNIQYF

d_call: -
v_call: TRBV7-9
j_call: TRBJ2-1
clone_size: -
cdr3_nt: TGTGCCAGCAGCTTAGCTCTTACAGACCTTGAGGAGCAGTTCTTC
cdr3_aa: CASSLALTDLEEQFF

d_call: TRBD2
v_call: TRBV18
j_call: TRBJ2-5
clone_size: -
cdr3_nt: TGTGCCAGCTCACCAAGGACTAGCGGGAGGCAAGAGACCCAGTACTTC
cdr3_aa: CASSPRTSGRQETQYF

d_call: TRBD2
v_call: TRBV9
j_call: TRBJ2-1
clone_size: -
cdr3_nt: TGTGCCAGCAGCGCATGGACTAGCGGGGGCCCACGGGGGAATGAGCAGTTCTTC
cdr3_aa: CASSAWTSGGPRGNEQFF

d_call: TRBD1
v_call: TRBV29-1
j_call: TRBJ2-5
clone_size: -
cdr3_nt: TGCAGCGTGCATCCCGGGACAGGCGACGAGACCCAGTACTTC
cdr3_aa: CSVHPGTGDETQYF

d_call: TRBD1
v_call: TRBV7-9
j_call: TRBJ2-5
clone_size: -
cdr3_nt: TGTGCCAGCAGCTTATACAGGGGGCGCGAGACCCAGTACTTC
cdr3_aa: CASSLYRGRETQYF

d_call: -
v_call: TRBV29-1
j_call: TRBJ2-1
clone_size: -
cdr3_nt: TGCAGCGTTGACTTGAGCGGAAGGGGTACGAATGAGCAGTTCTTC
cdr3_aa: CSVDLSGRGTNEQFF

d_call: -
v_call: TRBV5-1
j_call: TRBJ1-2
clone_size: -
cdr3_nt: TGCGCCAGCAGCCTATTAAACAGATCACAGGAAGGGGGATATGGCTACACCTTC
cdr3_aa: CASSLLNRSQEGGYGYTF

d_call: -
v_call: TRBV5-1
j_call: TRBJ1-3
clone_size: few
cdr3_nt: TGCGCCAGCAGGCGGCAAACCTCTGGAAACACCATATATTTT
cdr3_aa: CASRRQTSGNTIYF

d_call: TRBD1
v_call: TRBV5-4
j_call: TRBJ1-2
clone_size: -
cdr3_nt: TGTGCCAGCAGCTCTGACAGGGGCCACTATGGCTACACCTTC
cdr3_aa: CASSSDRGHYGYTF

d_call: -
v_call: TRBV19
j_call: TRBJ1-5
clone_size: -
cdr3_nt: TGTGCCAGTAGTATGACCGCGGGGAGGGGAAAACGGGATCAGCCCCAGCATTTT
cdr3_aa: CASSMTAGRGKRDQPQHF

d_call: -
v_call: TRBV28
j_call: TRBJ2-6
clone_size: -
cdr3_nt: TGTGCCAGCAGTTCGTTTGGAGAGCGGGCTGGGGCCAACGTCCTGACTTTC
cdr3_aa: CASSSFGERAGANVLTF

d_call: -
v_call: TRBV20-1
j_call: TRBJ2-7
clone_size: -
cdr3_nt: TGCAGTGCTAGAAACTCCTACGAGCAGTACTTC
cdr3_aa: CSARNSYEQYF

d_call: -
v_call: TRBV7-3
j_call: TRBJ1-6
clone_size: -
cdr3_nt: TGTGCCAGCAGCGAGGGGGTTAATTCACCCCTCCACTTT
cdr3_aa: CASSEGVNSPLHF

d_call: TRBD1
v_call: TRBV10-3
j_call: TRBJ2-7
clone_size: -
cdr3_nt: TGTGCCGCCTCAGGGACAGGTATTAGTCCGAGCTCCTACGAGCAGTACTTC
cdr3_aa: CAASGTGISPSSYEQYF

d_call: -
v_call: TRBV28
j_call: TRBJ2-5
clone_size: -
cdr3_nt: TGTGCCAGCAGTTTGGGGGGTAACCAAGAGACCCAGTACTTC
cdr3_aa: CASSLGGNQETQYF

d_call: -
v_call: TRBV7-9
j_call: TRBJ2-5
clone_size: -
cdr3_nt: TGTGCCAGCAGCTTATCTCTGGAGGGGCGTGGGACCCAGTACTTC
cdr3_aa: CASSLSLEGRGTQYF

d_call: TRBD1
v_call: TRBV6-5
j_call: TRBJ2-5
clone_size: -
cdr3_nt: TGTGCCAGCAGTGCGACAGGGAAGGGAGAGACCCAGTACTTC
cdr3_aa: CASSATGKGETQYF

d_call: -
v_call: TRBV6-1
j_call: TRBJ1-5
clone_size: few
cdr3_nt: TGTGCCAGCACCTGGGGCCGGTTGAGGAATCAGCCCCAGCATTTT
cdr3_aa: CASTWGRLRNQPQHF

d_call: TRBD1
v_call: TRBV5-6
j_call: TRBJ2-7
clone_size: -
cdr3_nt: TGTGCCAGCAGCTTGACAGGGGTCGTGGCCTACGAGCAGTACTTC
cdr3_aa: CASSLTGVVAYEQYF

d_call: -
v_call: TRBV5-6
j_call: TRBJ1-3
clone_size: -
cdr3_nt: TGTGCCAGCAGCTCCCCTGTTGTTGGTGGAAACACCATATATTTT
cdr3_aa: CASSSPVVGGNTIYF

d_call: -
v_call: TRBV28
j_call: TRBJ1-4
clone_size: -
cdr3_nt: TGTGCCAGCCAATTATATACCGCGCAGGGCATGATCCTCTCAACTAATGAAAAACTGTTTTTT
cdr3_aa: CASQLYTAQGMILSTNEKLFF

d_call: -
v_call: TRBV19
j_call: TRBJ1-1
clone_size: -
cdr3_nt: TGTGCCAGTAGTATAACTACATTGGGAGAAACTGAAGCTTTCTTT
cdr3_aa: CASSITTLGETEAFF

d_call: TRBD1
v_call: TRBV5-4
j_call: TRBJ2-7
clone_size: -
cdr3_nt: TGTGCCAGCAGCTCCCTACAGGGGGCAAACGAGCAGTACTTC
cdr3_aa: CASSSLQGANEQYF